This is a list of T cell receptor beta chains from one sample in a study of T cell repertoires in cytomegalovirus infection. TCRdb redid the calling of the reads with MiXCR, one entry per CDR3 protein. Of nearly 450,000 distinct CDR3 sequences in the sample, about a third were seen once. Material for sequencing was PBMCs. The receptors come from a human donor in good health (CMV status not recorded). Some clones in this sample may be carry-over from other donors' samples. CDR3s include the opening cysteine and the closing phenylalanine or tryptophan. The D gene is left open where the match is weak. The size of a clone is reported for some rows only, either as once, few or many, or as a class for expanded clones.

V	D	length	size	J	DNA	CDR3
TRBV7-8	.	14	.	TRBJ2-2	TGTGCCAGCAGCCCTAGACCCGACACCGGGGAGCTGTTTTTT	CASSPRPDTGELFF
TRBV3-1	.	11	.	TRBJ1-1	TGTGCCAGCAGCCAGGCCTTTGAAGCTTTCTTT	CASSQAFEAFF
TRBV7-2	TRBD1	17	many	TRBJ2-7	TGTGCCAGCAGCTTATCCCCGGACAGGTACCCCCCCTACGAGCAGTACTTC	CASSLSPDRYPPYEQYF
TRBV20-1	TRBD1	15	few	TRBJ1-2	TGCAGTGCTAGAGTACAGGGGGCGCCTTACTATGGCTACACCTTC	CSARVQGAPYYGYTF
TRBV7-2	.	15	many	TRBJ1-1	TGTGCCAGCAGGTTAGGGGGGGGGATGAACACTGAAGCTTTCTTT	CASRLGGGMNTEAFF
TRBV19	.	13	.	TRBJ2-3	TGTGCCAGCCGGGGGACCCGCACAGATACGCAGTATTTT	CASRGTRTDTQYF
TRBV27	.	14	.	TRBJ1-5	TGTGCCAGCAGTCCTGACAGTCTCGATCAGCCCCAGCATTTT	CASSPDSLDQPQHF
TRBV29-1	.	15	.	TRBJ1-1	TGCAGCGTTTTCCGGGGGGGACCAATGAACACTGAAGCTTTCTTT	CSVFRGGPMNTEAFF
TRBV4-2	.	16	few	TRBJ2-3	TGTGCCAGCAGCCAAGATGAGGCAGCTAGCACAGATACGCAGTATTTT	CASSQDEAASTDTQYF
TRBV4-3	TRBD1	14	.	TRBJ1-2	TGCGCCAGCAGCCAAGATAGGACAGGCTATGGCTACACCTTC	CASSQDRTGYGYTF
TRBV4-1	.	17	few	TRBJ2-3	TGCGCCAGCAGCCAAGTAGCTACGCTAGCGCCGACAGATACGCAGTATTTT	CASSQVATLAPTDTQYF
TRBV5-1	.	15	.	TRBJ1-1	TGCGCCAGCAGATCTCGGCTGAACATGAACACTGAAGCTTTCTTT	CASRSRLNMNTEAFF
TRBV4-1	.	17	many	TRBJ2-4	TGCGCCAGCAGCCAAGATACATGGACAATAGCCAAAAACATTCAGTACTTC	CASSQDTWTIAKNIQYF
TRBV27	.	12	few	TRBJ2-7	TGTGCCAGCGGACTCGACCTCTACGAGCAGTACTTC	CASGLDLYEQYF
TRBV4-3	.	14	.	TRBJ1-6	TGCGCCAGCAGCCAAGAACGGACCAATTCACCCCTCCACTTT	CASSQERTNSPLHF
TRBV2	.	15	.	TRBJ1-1	TGTGCCAGCAGTGAAGACGGAGGGATGCTCTCTGAAGCTTTCTTT	CASSEDGGMLSEAFF
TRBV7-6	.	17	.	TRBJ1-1	TGTGCCAGCAGCTTATCCCCAACAGGACAGTTGAACACTGAAGCTTTCTTT	CASSLSPTGQLNTEAFF
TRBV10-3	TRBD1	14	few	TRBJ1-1	TGTGCCATCAGAAAGGACAGGGGGGACACTGAAGCTTTCTTT	CAIRKDRGDTEAFF
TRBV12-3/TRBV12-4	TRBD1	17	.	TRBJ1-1	TGTGCCAGCAGTTTAGGGTTGGGGACAGGGGATAACACTGAAGCTTTCTTT	CASSLGLGTGDNTEAFF
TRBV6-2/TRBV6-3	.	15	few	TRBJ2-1	TGTGCCAGCAGTCCGCTAGCGTTTACCTACAATGAGCAGTTCTTC	CASSPLAFTYNEQFF
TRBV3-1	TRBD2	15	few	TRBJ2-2	TGTGCCAGCAGCCCTCGCGGGGGGCCCACCGGGGAGCTGTTTTTT	CASSPRGGPTGELFF
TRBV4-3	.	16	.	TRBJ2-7	TGCGCCAGCAGCCAAGATCAGGCAGGGAGCTCCTACGAGCAGTACTTC	CASSQDQAGSSYEQYF
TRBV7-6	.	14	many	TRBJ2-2	TGTGCCAGCTCAGTACTAGCCGACACCGGGGAGCTGTTTTTT	CASSVLADTGELFF
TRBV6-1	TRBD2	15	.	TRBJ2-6	TGTGCCAGCAGGCCGACTAGCGGGCTCCTCAACGTCCTGACTTTC	CASRPTSGLLNVLTF
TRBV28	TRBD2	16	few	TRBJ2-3	TGTGCCAGCAGTCCCTCTGGCGGGGGTGACACAGATACGCAGTATTTT	CASSPSGGGDTDTQYF
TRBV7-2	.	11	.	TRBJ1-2	TGTGCCAGCAGCCACTTCCCGGGCTACACCTTC	CASSHFPGYTF
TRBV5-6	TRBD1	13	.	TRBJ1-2	TGTGCCAGCAGCCAGGACAGGGGTGATGGCTACACCTTC	CASSQDRGDGYTF
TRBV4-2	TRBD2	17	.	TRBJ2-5	TGTGCCAGCAGCCAAGGACTAGCGGGGGGGATGGAAGAGACCCAGTACTTC	CASSQGLAGGMEETQYF
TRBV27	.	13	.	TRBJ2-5	TGTGCCAGCAGGGTTTTGGGTTCAGAGACCCAGTACTTC	CASRVLGSETQYF
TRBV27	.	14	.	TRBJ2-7	TGTGCCAGCAGCCCCGGGGGAACCTCCTACGAGCAGTACTTC	CASSPGGTSYEQYF
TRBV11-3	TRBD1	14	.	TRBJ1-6	TGTGCCAGCAGCTCCGGACAGGCAAATTCACCCCTCCACTTT	CASSSGQANSPLHF
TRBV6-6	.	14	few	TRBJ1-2	TGTGCCAGCAGTTCTAGACAGTTCGTGTTGGAGAGTACCTTC	CASSSRQFVLESTF
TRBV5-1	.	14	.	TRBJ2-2	TGCGCCAGCAGCAGTTCAGGGGTCAACGGGGAGCTGTTTTTT	CASSSSGVNGELFF
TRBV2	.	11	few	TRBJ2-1	TGTGCCAGCAGTTGGATCAATGAGCAGTTCTTC	CASSWINEQFF
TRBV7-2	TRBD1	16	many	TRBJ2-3	TGTGCCAGCAGCTTAGCGAGGGACAGATTCACAGATACGCAGTATTTT	CASSLARDRFTDTQYF
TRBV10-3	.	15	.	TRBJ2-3	TGTGCCATCAGTGAAACAGACAGGAGCACAGATACGCAGTATTTT	CAISETDRSTDTQYF
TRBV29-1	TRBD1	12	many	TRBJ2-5	TGCAGCGCGCGGGACAGGGGAAAGACCCAGTACTTC	CSARDRGKTQYF
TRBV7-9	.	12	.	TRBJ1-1	TGTGCCAGCAGCTTCCCGTTAGGTGAAGCTTTCTTT	CASSFPLGEAFF
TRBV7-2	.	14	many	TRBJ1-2	TGTGCCAGCAGCACAAGACAGGTGCGCTATGGCTACACCTTC	CASSTRQVRYGYTF
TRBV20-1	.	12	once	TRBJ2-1	TGCAGTGCTAGGTCGGGTTGGAATGAGCAGTTCTTC	CSARSGWNEQFF
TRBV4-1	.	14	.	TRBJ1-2	TGCGCCAGCAGCTCCTTAGGCGGTAACTATGGCTACACCTTC	CASSSLGGNYGYTF
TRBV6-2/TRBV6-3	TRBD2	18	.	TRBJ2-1	TGTGCCAGCAGTTACCTACGGACTAGCGGGAGAAACTACAATGAGCAGTTCTTC	CASSYLRTSGRNYNEQFF
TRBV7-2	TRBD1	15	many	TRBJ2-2	TGTGCCAGCAGCCTGGGACAGCTGTACACCGGGGAGCTGTTTTTT	CASSLGQLYTGELFF
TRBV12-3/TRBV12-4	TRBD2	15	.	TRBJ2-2	TGTGCCAGCACCATGACTAGCGGCCCCACCGTGGAGCTGTTTTTT	CASTMTSGPTVELFF
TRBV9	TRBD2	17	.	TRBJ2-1	TGTGCCAGCAGCGTAGCCACCGGGACTAGCACCTACAATGAGCAGTTCTTC	CASSVATGTSTYNEQFF
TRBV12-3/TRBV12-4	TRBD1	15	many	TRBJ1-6	TGTGCCAGCAGTCTTGACAGGGGCGGTAATTCACCCCTCCACTTT	CASSLDRGGNSPLHF
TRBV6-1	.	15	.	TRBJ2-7	TGTGCCAGCAGTCTAACGACCCACAGCTCCTACGAGCAGTACTTC	CASSLTTHSSYEQYF
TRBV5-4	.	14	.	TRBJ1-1	TGTGCCAGCACTCAGGGGACGCCGAACACTGAAGCTTTCTTT	CASTQGTPNTEAFF
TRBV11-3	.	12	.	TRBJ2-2	TGTGCCAGCAGCTCTCTAGGCGGGGAGCTGTTTTTT	CASSSLGGELFF
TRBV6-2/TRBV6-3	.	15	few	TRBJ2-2	TGTGCCAGCAGTTACGGGGGGGCCGGGACCGGGGAGCTGTTTTTT	CASSYGGAGTGELFF
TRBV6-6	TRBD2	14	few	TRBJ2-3	TGTGCCAGCACCGGACTAGTTTCGGTAGATACGCAGTATTTT	CASTGLVSVDTQYF